A single sample gave rise to the 15 T cell receptor beta chains below, sequenced in a study of blood T cell repertoires in COVID-19. The repertoire was sequenced with immunoSEQ multiplex PCR; TCRdb's copy has only in-frame clones and lacks some. The sample records some 200,000 clones, roughly 86% being singletons. The sample comprised PBMCs or T cells enriched from blood (not recorded which). These receptors were collected from a man younger than 35 with acute COVID-19.

The rearrangement joins TRBV18 to TRBJ1-2; D is unclear. Germline values: CDR1 KGHSH, CDR2 LQKENI. The V end lost 3 bases, the J end lost 6 bases, and 11 bases lay between the germline ends. CDR3 size: 13 residues. CDR3 nucleotide sequence: TGTGCCAGCTCACCTGCGATTCAGGATGGCTACACCTTC. It translates to CASSPAIQDGYTF.

V usage is TRBV7-3 and J usage is TRBJ1-6; 7 bases align to TRBD1. Looked up from germline, CDR1 is SGHTA and CDR2 is FQGTGA. CDR3 size: 14 residues. V lost 4 bases, J lost 7 bases, and 4 bases stayed unmatched. As DNA, the CDR3 is TGTGCCAGCAGCTCCGGGACAGCAAATTCACCCCTCCACTTT. Translation: CASSSGTANSPLHF.

The chain uses TRBV10-3 and TRBJ2-2; D gene ambiguous. Germline values: CDR1 ENHRY, CDR2 SYGVKD. The ends were cut back, 8 bases at V and 1 base at J, with 14 bases in the middle. The CDR3 runs 15 residues. CDR3 bases: TGTGCCATCCCGCTGATAGTCGGGAACACCGGGGAGCTGTTTTTT. This gives the protein CAIPLIVGNTGELFF.

The V call is TRBV27, the J call TRBJ2-1; tentatively, D is TRBD1 (5 bases). V was trimmed by 4 bases and J by 5 bases, leaving 9 bases between them. Germline CDR1 MNHEY, CDR2 SMNVEV (reference sequence). This CDR3 region has 13 residues. DNA for the CDR3: TGTGCCAGCAGTTCCCAGGGAAACAATGAGCAGTTCTTC. It codes for CASSSQGNNEQFF.

The gene calls are TRBV7-9 and TRBJ2-7; TRBD2 agrees at 7 bases. CDR3 length: 13 residues. Trimming removed 6 bases from V and 0 bases from J; junction bases left unmatched: 2. The germline V gene has CDR1 SEHNR and CDR2 FQNEAQ (reference sequence). The CDR3 nucleotides read TGTGCCAGCAGGGGAGGGAGCTCCTACGAGCAGTACTTC. Protein product: CASRGGSSYEQYF.

In this sample, this clone turned up once. CDR3 nucleotide sequence: TGTGCCAGTAGTCCCCGGGACAGGGGGTCGCACACTGAAGCTTTCTTT. Its protein is CASSPRDRGSHTEAFF. The J gene is TRBJ1-1, the V gene TRBV19; 11 positions agree with TRBD1. V dropped 5 bases and J dropped 3; count of bases not matched to a gene: 8. Germline V CDR1 and CDR2: LNHDA, SQIVND (reference sequence). This CDR3 comprises 16 residues.

This rearrangement joins TRBV24-1 to TRBJ2-2; unclear D gene. Between the trimmed V and J ends, which lost 0 bases and 0 bases, there was a span of 4 bases. CDR3 size: 15 residues. Germline loops: CDR1 KGHDR, CDR2 SFDVKD. The CDR3 loop is CATSDLRANTGELFF. CDR3 coding DNA: TGTGCCACCAGTGATTTGCGGGCGAACACCGGGGAGCTGTTTTTT.

J is TRBJ1-6 and V is TRBV5-1, with 7 bases lining up with TRBD1. In germline, CDR1 is SGHRS, CDR2 YFSETQ. The V segment lost 4 bases and the J segment 7 bases; nucleotides outside the gene matches: 2. The CDR3 contains 13 residues. CDR3 in DNA: TGCGCCAGCAGCCGGGACAGCAATTCACCCCTCCACTTT. Translated, it gives CASSRDSNSPLHF.

The CDR3 sequence is CASSQDHTRQAPNQPQHF. The CDR3 coding sequence is TGTGCCAGCAGCCAAGATCATACGAGACAGGCTCCGAATCAGCCCCAGCATTTT. The chain joins TRBV14 to TRBJ1-5; possibly TRBD1 for D (6 bases). The length of the CDR3 is 18 residues. Trimming took off 0 bases at V and 4 bases at J, with 19 bases between the two ends. The germline V gene encodes CDR1 SGHDN and CDR2 FVKESK.

CDR3 sequence reads: CASSFVQYEQFF. In nucleotides, the CDR3 is TGTGCCAGCAGTTTTGTTCAGTATGAGCAGTTCTTC. The chain recombines TRBV28 with TRBJ2-1; no clear D gene. The CDR3 loop spans 12 amino acids. CDR1 and CDR2 (germline): MDHEN, SYDVKM. Trimming cost V 3 bases and J 8 bases, with 8 bases left between them.

V gene TRBV28 combines with J gene TRBJ2-4, with 8 bases identical to TRBD2. After removal of 7 bases from V and 0 bases from J, the junction contained 14 bases not matched to a gene. Germline-derived CDR1 and CDR2 are MDHEN and SYDVKM. The CDR3 runs 18 residues. The CDR3 here is CASTPPGVAGLAKNIQYF. The CDR3 DNA sequence: TGTGCCAGCACCCCTCCTGGGGTAGCGGGATTAGCCAAAAACATTCAGTACTTC.

The count of this clone is one. V and J are TRBV5-8 and TRBJ2-5; possibly TRBD1 for D (6 bases). The CDR3 runs 15 residues. Germline V gives CDR1 SGHTS, CDR2 YDEGEE. V lost 0 bases and J lost 4, with 13 bases in between. The CDR3 loop is CASSLGNRERETQYF. The CDR3 coding sequence is TGTGCCAGCAGCTTGGGGAACAGGGAACGAGAGACCCAGTACTTC.

The chain links TRBV27 to TRBJ1-6; 10 bases fit TRBD1. Germline V gene data show CDR1 as MNHEY and CDR2 as SMNVEV (reference sequence). This CDR3 is built from 15 residues. V shed 0 bases, J shed 10 bases, and the junction held 3 bases outside the gene matches. The CDR3 spells CASSLSGQGGSPLHF. CDR3 DNA: TGTGCCAGCAGTTTATCCGGACAGGGGGGCTCACCCCTCCACTTT.

The V call is TRBV11-2, the J call TRBJ2-5; the match to TRBD2 covers 13 bases. This CDR3 spans 16 amino acids. CDR1 and CDR2 (germline): SGHAT, FQNNGV. The ends lost 4 bases at V and 4 bases at J; junction bases unmatched: 6. The CDR3 here is CASSSSGLAGVETQYF. CDR3 sequence (DNA): TGTGCCAGCAGCTCCTCAGGACTAGCGGGAGTAGAGACCCAGTACTTC. The whole variable domain, filled in from reference TRBV11-2 and TRBJ2-5, reads EAGVAQSPRYKIIEKRQSVAFWCNPISGHATLYWYQQILGQGPKLLIQFQNNGVVDDSQLPKDRFSAERLKGVDSTLKIQPAKLEDSAVYLCASSSSGLAGVETQYFGPGTRLLVL.

V is TRBV7-9 and J is TRBJ2-3; D is possibly TRBD1 (8 bases). The CDR3 is 18 amino acids. V lost 4 bases, J lost 2 bases, and 22 bases lay in between. The germline CDR1 and CDR2 sequences are SEHNR and FQNEAQ (reference sequence). For the CDR3, the DNA is TGTGCCAGCAGCTCCCGGGGGGTCGGCAGGGGGCACACAGATACGCAGTATTTT. It is translated as CASSSRGVGRGHTDTQYF.